Included here is one T cell receptor beta chain sequence, with context. Its antigen remains unidentified. Profiled with immunoSEQ multiplex PCR; TCRdb holds only in-frame clones, not every one. The data contain under 200,000 clones, around 90% of them singletons. This sample was included in a study of T cell responses to AZD1222 COVID-19 vaccine. In the study overall: Pooled together were second doses at about 4 or about 12 weeks. Whole-study results and caveats: The donor cohort was predominantly white British with a female majority, and clonal diversity may have been underestimated. The study identified only six AZD1222 recipients as seropositive at baseline. Repertoire sampling was restricted to post-peak T cell response timepoints.

The clonotype comes from an adult in good health. Material: peripheral blood, obtained on day 0 of AZD1222 vaccination.

The CDR3 DNA sequence: TGTGCCAGCAGCACCCACCCGGGACTAGTTATCCACGAGCAGTACTTC. Encoded protein: CASSTHPGLVIHEQYF. The V call is TRBV9, the J call TRBJ2-7; 8 bases are a match to TRBD2. This CDR3 region has 16 residues. Germline-derived CDR1 and CDR2 are SGDLS and YYNGEE. V dropped 4 bases and J dropped 5; count of bases not matched to a gene: 14. The variable domain in full, with the rest retrieved from reference TRBV9 and TRBJ2-7, is DSGVTQTPKHLITATGQRVTLRCSPRSGDLSVYWYQQSLDQGLQFLIQYYNGEERAKGNILERFSAQQFPDLHSELNLSSLELGDSALYFCASSTHPGLVIHEQYFGPGTRLTVT.